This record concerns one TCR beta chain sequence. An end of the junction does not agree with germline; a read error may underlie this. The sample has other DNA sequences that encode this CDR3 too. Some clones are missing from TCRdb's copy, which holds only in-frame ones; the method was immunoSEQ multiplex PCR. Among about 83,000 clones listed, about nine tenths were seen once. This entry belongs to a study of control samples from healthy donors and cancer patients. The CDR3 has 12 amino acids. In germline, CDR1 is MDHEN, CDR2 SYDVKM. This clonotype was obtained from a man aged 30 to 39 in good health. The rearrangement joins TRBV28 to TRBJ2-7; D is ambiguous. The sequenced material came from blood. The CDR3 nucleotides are TGCGCCAGCAGTTCCCTATGGTACGAGCAGTACTTC. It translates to CASSSLWYEQYF.